This T cell receptor (beta chain) is from a study of radiation and T cells in renal cell carcinoma. General study findings and limits: Intratumoral heterogeneity was not captured in these roughly 0.98 g regions. Dominant CDR3 motifs were more common in irradiated tumors than controls.

Specified treatment: treatment-naive control, cytoreductive nephrectomy. The tumor was a clear cell renal cell carcinoma. Control tumor donors were a handful of females and fewer than twelve males, median age approximately 50 years. In germline, CDR1 is WNHNN, CDR2 SYGVQD (reference sequence). After removal of 3 bases from V and 9 bases from J, the junction contained 8 bases not matched to a gene. The length of the CDR3 is 15 residues. Sequenced by immunoSEQ multiplex PCR; TCRdb stores in-frame clones only, minus some. The repertoire holds roughly 3,500 clones, with roughly 70% as singletons. Of note for this clone: The antigen remains undetermined.

The clonotype originates from a man between 45 and 60 years old with renal cell carcinoma. This chain uses TRBV10-1 with TRBJ2-1, with 10 bases identical to TRBD2. Sequencing used tumor tissue, obtained from a patient whose treatment was nephrectomy without radiotherapy. CDR3 sequence reads: CASSEGLAGAGEQFF. The CDR3 DNA is TGCGCCAGCAGTGAAGGTCTAGCGGGAGCGGGTGAGCAGTTCTTC.